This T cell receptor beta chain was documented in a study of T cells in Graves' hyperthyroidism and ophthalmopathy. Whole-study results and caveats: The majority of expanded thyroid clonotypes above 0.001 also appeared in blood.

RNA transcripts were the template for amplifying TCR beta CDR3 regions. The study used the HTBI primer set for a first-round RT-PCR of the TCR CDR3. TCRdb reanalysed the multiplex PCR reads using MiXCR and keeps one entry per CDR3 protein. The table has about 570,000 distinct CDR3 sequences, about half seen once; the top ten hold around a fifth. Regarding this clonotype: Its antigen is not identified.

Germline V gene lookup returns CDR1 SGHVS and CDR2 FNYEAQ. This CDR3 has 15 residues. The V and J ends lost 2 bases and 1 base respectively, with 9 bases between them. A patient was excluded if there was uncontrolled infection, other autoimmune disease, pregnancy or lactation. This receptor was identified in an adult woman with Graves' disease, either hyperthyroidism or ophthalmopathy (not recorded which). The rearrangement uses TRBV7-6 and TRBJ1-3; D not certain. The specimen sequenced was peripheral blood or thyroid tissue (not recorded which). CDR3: CASSLNVFSGNTIYF. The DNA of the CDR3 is TGTGCCAGCAGCTTAAATGTGTTTTCTGGAAACACCATATATTTT. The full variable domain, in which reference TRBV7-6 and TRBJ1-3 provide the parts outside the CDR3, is GAGVSQSPRYKVTKRGQDVALRCDPISGHVSLYWYRQALGQGPEFLTYFNYEAQQDKSGLPNDRFSAERPEGSISTLTIQRTEQRDSAMYRCASSLNVFSGNTIYFGEGSWLTVV.